This TCR beta chain derives from a study of cytomegalovirus exposure and HLA in healthy donors (dated 2017 in TCRdb). Context from the whole study: In an earlier analysis of 587 of the donors, 250 to 350 Gb of sequence data and 90 million to 120 million unique TCR beta sequences from roughly 180 million T cells were reported. Roughly 290 gigabases of sequencing data and around 90 million unique TCR sequences made up an early release that covered several hundred HLA-typed donors. Of the roughly 400 genotyped donors, over 65% fell in the genetic ancestry cluster associated with self-reported Caucasian donors. The study was designed to test whether signatures of past pathogen exposure could be identified by cataloging public T cell receptors. Using immunosequencing, the study profiled T cell repertoires from 500 to 800 subjects and related those repertoires to cytomegalovirus serostatus. A separate validation cohort of 90 to 150 different subjects was used in addition to the 666-subject first cohort. To predict cytomegalovirus infection status, the study combined high-throughput TCR immunosequencing, statistical association of individual TCRs with disease status, and machine learning. A later analysis re-analyzed previously published TCR beta repertoires from 650 to 800 donors and added high-resolution HLA genotyping to study TCR occurrence patterns. The later analysis used no new phenotypic data to find candidate immune exposures, relying instead on TCR beta sequences and their occurrence across donors. In an earlier analysis of around 540 of the donors, high-throughput TCR beta sequencing was used to judge whether each TCR beta V gene segment behaved as functional or pseudogenic. Alongside the repertoire data, information on donor age, sex, ethnicity and CMV serostatus was compiled. Genome-wide SNP genotypes for about 60% of the 666 donors were used in a later genetic analysis, which treated that subset as a discovery cohort. Every repertoire in the discovery cohort had been generated on one and the same sequencing platform. Class I and class II HLA loci were covered by the typing at four-digit resolution. Typing coverage differed by locus: A, B, C, DRB1 and DQB1 were typed in roughly 620-630 donors, DQA1 in about 510, DPA1 in 606, and DPB1 in roughly 450. Four to six DR-DQ haplotypes were handled as single units for association and clustering, since linkage in the cohort was strong. On average, 235,054 unique TCR beta nucleotide sequences were sequenced per donor among more than 350 genotyped donors of the cohort, with roughly 18% of those sequences being non-productive.

This clone was detected only a few times. Its binding antigen is unknown. Base qualities are not provided; no much larger clone lies one nucleotide away. To prepare the library, the immunoSEQ multiplex PCR assay was applied. For the multiplex PCR, a mixture combining 60 forward primers for TCR Vbeta segments and 13 reverse primers for TCR Jbeta segments was used. A multiplex PCR assay on genomic DNA amplified the CDR3 region of rearranged TCR beta genes. The Illumina HiSeq System was used to sequence the amplified TCR beta libraries as 87-base-pair reads. On the authors' methods: Across the 500 to 850 repertoires, a later analysis counted approximately 75 million unique TCR beta chains, around 11 million of which were shared by at least two donors. A nearest-neighbor algorithm error-corrected the raw reads and collapsed the reads into unique sequences, merging closely related sequences to remove PCR and sequencing errors. CDR3 sequences were aligned to IMGT reference sequences to assign V, D and J gene segments. For a sequence to be retained, a match of at least six nucleotides to both a V gene segment and a J gene segment was required. A rearrangement was called productive if the CDR3 had no stop codons and remained in frame with V and J, and every other rearrangement was called non-productive. CDR3 was defined by IMGT convention, running from the second conserved V-encoded cysteine to the conserved J-encoded phenylalanine. The earlier analysis of about 620 of the donors excluded sequences that lacked an unambiguous match to a single V gene segment. An earlier analysis of over 450 of the donors classified V segments as functional when productive rearrangements were above 56.7% and as segregating when the standard deviation between donors was above 5%. A statistical classification framework was built for diagnosing cytomegalovirus status from the catalog of TCR beta chain sequences. In a later analysis, V and J genes were assigned by comparing TCR nucleotide sequences against IMGT/GENE-DB human TR gene sequences. Using the TCRdist pipeline, a later analysis assigned CDR3 sequences along with most-parsimonious VDJ recombination scenarios. In a later analysis, every TCR beta chain was defined by the combination of its CDR3 amino acid sequence and its V-gene family, and reads without a unique V-gene family were dropped. In a later analysis, 450 to 600 highly shared, low-generation-probability nucleotide sequences were removed to address suspected cross-contamination and a sequencing artifact. For each public chain, a later analysis derived a clonal expansion index from normalized ranks of inferred template counts within each repertoire. A later analysis computed generation probabilities with a VDJ recombination model fitted to out-of-frame rearrangements, and checked the results against IGoR. Hypergeometric tests were used in a later analysis to score TCR-TCR, TCR-HLA and TCR-CMV co-occurrence, with a repertoire-size bias correction applied to the TCR pairs. A later analysis estimated false discovery rates by permuting HLA or CMV assignments 20 times. A later analysis grouped co-occurring TCRs with DBSCAN, adding TCRdist sequence similarity when clustering within HLA-allele-positive subsets. Repertoires with fewer than 30,000 or more than 120,000 public chains, plus five repertoires with anomalous nucleotide sharing, were excluded from co-occurrence clustering. In its TCRdb copy, this immuneACCESS table keeps in-frame sequences only and misses some clones. Where compared with another copy, unresolved V genes explain less than half of these, and the others have no known cause. V, J and clone size derive from that table, while D and trimming were established from the DNA sequence. The sample has approximately 82,000 clones on record, over 9% of them singletons. Jointly, the top ten make up around 24% of the sample.

Reading from cysteine to phenylalanine, the CDR3 counts 13 amino acids. This entry keeps only the CDR3 DNA: 39 bases, framed from base 1. Relative to germline, V is 4 bases shorter and J is 1 base shorter, with 9 bases between their ends. For CDR1 and CDR2, the germline V gene lists SQVTM and ANQGSEA. General findings and caveats noted by the study authors: Cytomegalovirus status was reported to be diagnosed by the classifier with high specificity and sensitivity in both the original and validation cohorts. A few of the identified cytomegalovirus-associated TCR beta chains were confirmed in vitro to be specific for cytomegalovirus antigens. A further reported finding was that TCR beta sequences accurately predicted the HLA-A and HLA-B alleles for most subjects in the first cohort. According to a later analysis, most CMV-associated TCR beta chains appeared to be HLA-restricted, and the HLA associations seemed to be driven largely by CMV exposure. In a later analysis, the rate of TCR association differed among HLA loci, with DRB1 alleles having the most associated TCRs and HLA-C alleles having the fewest. HLA typing was unavailable for some donors at each locus, so association tests used only the typed subset. The cohort was sequenced for TCR beta chains only, and without alpha or paired-chain data the features that could be detected were limited. For the cohort, immune exposure information was limited to CMV serostatus. The earlier analysis of 450 to 700 of the donors excluded 15 to 20 rarely observed V segments, including chromosome 9 orphons, because counts were too low. Several of the top co-occurrence clusters appeared to be linked to parvovirus B19, influenza, CMV and Epstein-Barr virus, according to a later analysis. In an earlier analysis of 587 of the donors, most TCR beta V segments appeared in productive rearrangements about 87% or about 30% of the time, broadly matching IMGT annotations. Strong co-occurrence of HLA alleles, especially DR and DQ, made assigning TCR associations to individual alleles difficult. The authors suggested that the approach could potentially be generalized to other disease states and immunological phenotypes. In a later genetic analysis, a missense DCLRE1C variant was associated with V-gene and J-gene trimming of TCR beta chains, and the association was replicated in an independent cohort. Roughly uniform sequencing depth across donors was assumed in presence/absence analyses, although this assumption may not hold. Most TCR sequences were seen in very few donors, while some public TCRs were found in many individuals. A cluster of highly shared sequence variants was judged likely to be a technical artifact of the sequencing pipeline. A later genetic analysis reported fewer N-insertions in productive TCRs among donors in an Asian-associated ancestry cluster than the roughly 670-donor mean. Because the 87-base-pair reads could not distinguish some IMGT-functional V segments, including TRBV6-2 and TRBV6-3, those segments were excluded. At a false discovery rate of 0.05, a later analysis linked under 20,000 TCR beta sequences to specific HLA alleles. A total of some 180 TCR beta chains were listed by the study as associated with cytomegalovirus. Linkage disequilibrium might explain the correlated functional status among segregating V segments, but an unknown experimental factor could not be excluded. Compared with equally common non-associated chains, HLA-associated TCR beta chains in a later analysis were more clonally expanded and had lower generation probabilities.

In total, over 600 healthy bone marrow donors made up the cohort. All cohort members were sampled while nominally healthy, although unrecorded immune exposures were likely present. The donor was CMV seropositive and belonged to the group of some 290 seropositive cohort members. A peripheral blood sample was collected from each donor, and TCR beta sequencing was performed on peripheral blood mononuclear cells. Genomic DNA was extracted from the blood cell samples with the Qiagen DNeasy Blood Extraction Kit. Input material: PBMCs. The rearranged chain carries TRBV29-1 and TRBJ2-3, with a tentative D gene TRBD2 over 6 matching bases. This TCR was recovered from a man aged 55 to 70 in good health and CMV-seropositive. The bases are TGCAGCGTTGTTAGGGAGGGCACAGATACGCAGTATTTT. It translates as CSVVREGTDTQYF.